The next 23 T cell receptor beta chains were all read from a single sample in a study. TCRdb ran MiXCR on the RT-PCR reads and lists one entry per CDR3 protein. There are about 680,000 distinct CDR3 sequences in the sample; approximately 15% occur only once, and about 3.6% lies in the top ten. The sample was memory CD4+ T cells from blood. Receptors originate from a female donor in good health, serving as a healthy control.

The V call is TRBV5-5, the J call TRBJ1-5, with 8 bases aligning to TRBD1. The length of the CDR3 is 15 residues. From germline, CDR1 is SGHKS and CDR2 YYEKEE (reference sequence). With V trimmed by 4 bases and J by 3 bases, 6 bases remained unmatched. CDR3 sequence reads: CASSVDRGNNQPQHF. DNA of the CDR3: TGTGCCAGCAGCGTAGACAGGGGAAACAATCAGCCCCAGCATTTT.

Only one count was recorded for this clonotype. The V gene is TRBV7-8, the J gene TRBJ2-2; D unclear. V lost 4 bases and J 7 bases, leaving 7 bases between the germline ends. The CDR3 consists of 12 residues. Germline V lookup: CDR1 SGHVS, CDR2 FQNEAQ. CDR3 sequence (DNA): TGTGCCAGCAGCTCCTATGTCGGGGAGCTGTTTTTT. It codes for CASSSYVGELFF.

The table lists this clonotype with many counts. The V gene is TRBV7-2, the J gene TRBJ1-1, with a possible D match to TRBD1 (5 bases). Germline V gene sequence: CDR1 SGHTA, CDR2 FQGNSA. The CDR3 totals 15 residues. V lost 0 bases and J 1 base, leaving 9 bases between the germline ends. CDR3 loop: CASSLAIQGNTEAFF. The CDR3 DNA follows: TGTGCCAGCAGCTTAGCGATCCAGGGGAACACTGAAGCTTTCTTT.

The chain carries TRBV28 and TRBJ2-5; 10 bases fit TRBD1. Per germline, CDR1 MDHEN and CDR2 SYDVKM. The CDR3 runs to 15 residues. V lost 5 bases, J lost 4 bases, and 7 bases stayed unmatched. The CDR3, as DNA: TGTGCCAGCAGTATAACCGGGACAGGGGTAGAGACCCAGTACTTC. Amino acid sequence: CASSITGTGVETQYF.

On this clonotype itself: At one end, the junction sequence differs from germline, possibly due to a read error. The chain joins TRBV18 to TRBJ1-3, with D uncertain. The germline V gene encodes CDR1 KGHSH and CDR2 LQKENI. This CDR3 comprises 13 residues. The CDR3 coding sequence is TGTGCCAGCTCACCAACTTCTGGAGACACCATATATTTT. Its translation is CASSPTSGDTIYF.

This rearrangement joins TRBV7-2 to TRBJ2-4; D perhaps matches TRBD2 (7 bases). Germline lookup yields CDR1 SGHTA and CDR2 FQGNSA. This CDR3 comprises 14 residues. The V and J ends lost 0 bases and 7 bases respectively, with 10 bases between them. The CDR3 sequence is CASSLAGGANIQYF. Here the CDR3 DNA reads TGTGCCAGCAGCTTAGCGGGGGGGGCTAACATTCAGTACTTC.

The chain employs TRBV19 and TRBJ2-1, with D possibly TRBD2 on 7 matching bases. CDR3 length: 17 residues. V was clipped by 0 bases and J by 3 bases, with 15 bases between them. Germline V gives CDR1 LNHDA, CDR2 SQIVND (reference sequence). The CDR3 DNA reads TGTGCCAGTAGTATAGATCCGACGGGGGGCGGCTACAATGAGCAGTTCTTC. This sequence encodes CASSIDPTGGGYNEQFF.

This chain links TRBV28 with TRBJ2-1; 9 bases agree with TRBD1. The CDR3 covers 15 residues. The germline CDR1 and CDR2 sequences are MDHEN and SYDVKM. J gave up 3 bases and V 6 bases, and 6 bases lay outside the gene matches. The CDR3 coding sequence is TGTGCCAGCAGGATACAGGGGGCGGGCTACAATGAGCAGTTCTTC. Translated: CASRIQGAGYNEQFF.

This clonotype was detected a few times. The chain carries TRBV24-1 and TRBJ2-1; D is possibly TRBD1 (5 bases). The CDR3 length is 16 residues. Trimming removed 1 base from V and 9 bases from J, with 18 bases in between. Germline-derived CDR1 and CDR2 are KGHDR and SFDVKD. The CDR3 is CATSDLAGFGVGEQFF. The DNA of the CDR3 is TGTGCCACCAGTGATTTAGCAGGGTTTGGAGTCGGTGAGCAGTTCTTC.

The table lists this clonotype with a few counts. The V and J genes are TRBV7-9 and TRBJ1-3; D gene ambiguous. Trimming stripped 5 bases from V and 7 bases from J, with 12 bases between. This CDR3 comprises 13 residues. Germline loops: CDR1 SEHNR, CDR2 FQNEAQ (reference sequence). In nucleotides, the CDR3 is TGTGCCAGCAGCAGTTTCGGTTCGAACACCATATATTTT. It is translated as CASSSFGSNTIYF.

The chain recombines TRBV30 with TRBJ1-2, with 10 bases lining up with TRBD1. This CDR3 spans 13 amino acids. V was clipped by 3 bases and J by 4 bases; unmatched bases: 2. Germline CDR1 reads GTSNPN; CDR2 reads SVGIG (reference sequence). The CDR3 protein is CAWSGQGGYGYTF. CDR3 coding DNA: TGTGCCTGGAGCGGACAGGGGGGCTATGGCTACACCTTC.

The chain links TRBV5-1 to TRBJ2-1, with 9 nucleotides matching TRBD2. Germline CDR1 SGHRS, CDR2 YFSETQ. With V trimmed by 0 bases and J by 7 bases, 8 bases remained unmatched. The CDR3 loop spans 16 amino acids. In DNA form, the CDR3 reads TGCGCCAGCAGCTTGGGGAGGCTAGCGGGGCGGAATGAGCAGTTCTTC. Encoded protein: CASSLGRLAGRNEQFF.

This clonotype was recorded a few times. A much larger clonotype is one base distant, so this may be a read error. The chain employs TRBV10-3 and TRBJ2-1, with 14 positions matching TRBD2. Germline CDR1 and CDR2: ENHRY and SYGVKD. The CDR3 length is 20 residues. Written as DNA, the CDR3 is TGTGTCATCAGTGAGCGCCGGGGACTAGCGGGAGATTACACCTACAATGAGCAGTTCTTC. It translates to CVISERRGLAGDYTYNEQFF.

This sequence joins TRBV6-6 and TRBJ1-1, with D possibly matching TRBD1 (6 bases). The CDR3 is 15 residues long. Trimming cost V 0 bases and J 6 bases, with 14 bases left between them. CDR1 and CDR2 (germline): MNHNY, SVGAGI (reference sequence). The CDR3 here is CASSYSNRVSPEAFF. The CDR3 coding sequence is TGTGCCAGCAGTTACTCGAACAGGGTCAGCCCTGAAGCTTTCTTT.

This clonotype was seen more than once but under ten times. The chain joins TRBV11-2 to TRBJ1-1; D is uncertain. V dropped 1 base and J dropped 6 bases, with 9 bases sitting between them. Germline lookup yields CDR1 SGHAT and CDR2 FQNNGV. There are 13 residues in the CDR3. In DNA form, the CDR3 reads TGTGCCAGCAGCTTAGTAATGGGCGCTGAAGCTTTCTTT. Protein: CASSLVMGAEAFF. Drawing the rest from reference TRBV11-2 and TRBJ1-1, the complete variable domain is EAGVAQSPRYKIIEKRQSVAFWCNPISGHATLYWYQQILGQGPKLLIQFQNNGVVDDSQLPKDRFSAERLKGVDSTLKIQPAKLEDSAVYLCASSLVMGAEAFFGQGTRLTVV.

This clonotype was picked up many times. V is TRBV5-5 and J is TRBJ2-6; D gene uncertain. The CDR3 extends over 16 amino acids. From germline, CDR1 is SGHKS and CDR2 YYEKEE (reference sequence). V was shortened by 0 bases and J by 0 bases, with 7 bases between the two germline ends. The CDR3 region has the DNA TGTGCCAGCAGCTTGGAGACCAGCTCTGGGGCCAACGTCCTGACTTTC. Translated: CASSLETSSGANVLTF.

This clonotype was detected a few times. The chain has TRBV7-9 and TRBJ2-7, with D perhaps TRBD1 (6 bases). Trimming pared 7 bases from V and 0 bases from J, leaving 16 bases between. Germline assignment: CDR1 SEHNR and CDR2 FQNEAQ (reference sequence). The CDR3 runs 15 residues. The CDR3 bases are TGTGCCAGCACCCCCTCCGGGACATTCTCCTACGAGCAGTACTTC. This sequence encodes CASTPSGTFSYEQYF.

The table lists this clonotype with a few counts. The rearrangement joins TRBV4-1 to TRBJ2-7, with TRBD1 matching 9 bases. V shed 1 base, J shed 4 bases, and the junction held 8 bases outside the gene matches. Looked up from germline, CDR1 is MGHRA and CDR2 is YSYEKL. CDR3 length: 16 amino acids. CDR3 in DNA: TGCGCCAGCAGCCAAGCATACGGGACAGGGAATTACGAGCAGTACTTC. Its translation: CASSQAYGTGNYEQYF.

The chain joins TRBV20-1 to TRBJ2-5; D may correspond to TRBD1 or TRBD2 (6 bases each). The CDR3 covers 16 residues. V was cut by 2 bases and J by 3 bases, with 19 bases left in between. Germline CDR1 is DFQATT and CDR2 is SNEGSKA (reference sequence). The DNA of the CDR3 is TGCAGTGCTAGATCGGGGGCTAGAATGGGAAAAGAGACCCAGTACTTC. Protein: CSARSGARMGKETQYF.

The chain uses TRBV20-1 and TRBJ2-1, with 8 bases matching TRBD2. The ends lost 1 base at V and 8 bases at J; junction bases unmatched: 4. The germline V gene encodes CDR1 DFQATT and CDR2 SNEGSKA (reference sequence). This CDR3 is 13 amino acids long. CDR3: CSARGPGGYEQFF. CDR3 nucleotide sequence: TGCAGTGCTAGAGGTCCGGGGGGGTATGAGCAGTTCTTC.

This clonotype occurred many times. The J gene is TRBJ1-5, the V gene TRBV20-1, with TRBD1 as a possible D gene (5 bases). The germline V and J ends were trimmed by 5 bases and 0 bases, with 14 bases remaining between them. Germline CDR1 DFQATT, CDR2 SNEGSKA (reference sequence). The CDR3 is made up of 15 amino acids. The CDR3, as DNA: TGCAGTGCTCAGATACAGGCTTATAGCAATCAGCCCCAGCATTTT. Residues: CSAQIQAYSNQPQHF.

This clonotype was recorded at least ten times. The chain uses TRBV10-3 and TRBJ2-7; D call uncertain. Deletions cut 1 base from V and 0 bases from J, with 10 bases between. CDR3 length: 15 residues. The germline CDR1 and CDR2 sequences are ENHRY and SYGVKD. The CDR3 DNA reads TGTGCCATCAGTGAGTTAACAGCTAACTCCTACGAGCAGTACTTC. As protein: CAISELTANSYEQYF.

The V call is TRBV7-8, the J call TRBJ2-2; 7 bases map to TRBD1. The CDR3 loop spans 16 amino acids. The V segment lost 7 bases and the J segment 3 bases; nucleotides outside the gene matches: 11. Germline V gene data show CDR1 as SGHVS and CDR2 as FQNEAQ. The CDR3: CASNERAGTDTGELFF. The CDR3 nucleotides are TGTGCCAGCAACGAAAGAGCCGGGACAGACACCGGGGAGCTGTTTTTT.